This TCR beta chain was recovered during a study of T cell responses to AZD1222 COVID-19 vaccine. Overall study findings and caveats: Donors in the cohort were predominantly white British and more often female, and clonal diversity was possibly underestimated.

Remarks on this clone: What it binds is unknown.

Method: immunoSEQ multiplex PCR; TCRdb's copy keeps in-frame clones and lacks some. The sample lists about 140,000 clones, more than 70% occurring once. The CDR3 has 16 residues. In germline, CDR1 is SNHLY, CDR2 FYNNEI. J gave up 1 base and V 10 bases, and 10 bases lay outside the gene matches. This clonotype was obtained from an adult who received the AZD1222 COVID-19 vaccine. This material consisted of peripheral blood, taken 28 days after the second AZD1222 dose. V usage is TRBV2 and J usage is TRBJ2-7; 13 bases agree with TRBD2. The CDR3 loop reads CAILRTSGSSSYEQYF. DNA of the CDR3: TGTGCCATCCTGCGGACTAGCGGGAGTAGTTCCTACGAGCAGTACTTC. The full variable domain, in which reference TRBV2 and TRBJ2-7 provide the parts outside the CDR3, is EPEVTQTPSHQVTQMGQEVILRCVPISNHLYFYWYRQILGQKVEFLVSFYNNEISEKSEIFDDQFSVERPDGSNFTLKIRSTKLEDSAMYFCAILRTSGSSSYEQYFGPGTRLTVT.